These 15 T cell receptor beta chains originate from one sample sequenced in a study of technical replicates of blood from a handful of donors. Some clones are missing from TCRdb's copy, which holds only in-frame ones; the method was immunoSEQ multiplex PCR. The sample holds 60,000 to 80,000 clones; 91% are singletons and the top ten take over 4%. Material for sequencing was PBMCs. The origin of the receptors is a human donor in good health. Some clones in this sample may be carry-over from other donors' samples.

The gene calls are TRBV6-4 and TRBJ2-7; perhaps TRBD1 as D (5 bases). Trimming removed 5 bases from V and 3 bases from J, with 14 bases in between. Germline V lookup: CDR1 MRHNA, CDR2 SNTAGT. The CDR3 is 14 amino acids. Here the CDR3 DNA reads TGTGCCAGCAGTCGACAGCCGAGTTACTACGAGCAGTACTTC. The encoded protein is CASSRQPSYYEQYF.

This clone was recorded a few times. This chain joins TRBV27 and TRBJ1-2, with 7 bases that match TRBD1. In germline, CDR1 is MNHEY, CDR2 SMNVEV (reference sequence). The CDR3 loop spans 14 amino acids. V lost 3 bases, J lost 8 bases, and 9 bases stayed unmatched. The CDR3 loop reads CASSFGGQSRGYTF. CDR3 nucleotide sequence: TGTGCCAGCAGTTTTGGGGGACAGTCTAGAGGCTACACCTTC.

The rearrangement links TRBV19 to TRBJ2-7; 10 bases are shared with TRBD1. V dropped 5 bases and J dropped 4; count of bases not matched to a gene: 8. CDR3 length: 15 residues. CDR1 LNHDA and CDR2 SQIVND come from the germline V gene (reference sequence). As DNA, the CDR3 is TGTGCCAGTAGTCTACGGACAGGGGGGGGGTACGAGCAGTACTTC. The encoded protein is CASSLRTGGGYEQYF.

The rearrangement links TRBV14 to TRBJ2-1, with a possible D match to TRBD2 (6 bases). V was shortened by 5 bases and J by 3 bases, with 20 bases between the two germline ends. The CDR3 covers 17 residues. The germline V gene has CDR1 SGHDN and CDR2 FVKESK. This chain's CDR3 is CASSSHRDFKFYNEQFF. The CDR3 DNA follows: TGTGCCAGCAGCTCCCACCGGGACTTTAAATTCTACAATGAGCAGTTCTTC.

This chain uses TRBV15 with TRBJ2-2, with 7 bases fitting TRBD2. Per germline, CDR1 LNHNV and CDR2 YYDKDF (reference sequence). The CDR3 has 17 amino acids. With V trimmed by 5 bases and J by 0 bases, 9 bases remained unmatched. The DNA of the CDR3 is TGTGCCACCAGCTCGATGGGAGCGGGATCGAACACCGGGGAGCTGTTTTTT. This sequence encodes CATSSMGAGSNTGELFF.

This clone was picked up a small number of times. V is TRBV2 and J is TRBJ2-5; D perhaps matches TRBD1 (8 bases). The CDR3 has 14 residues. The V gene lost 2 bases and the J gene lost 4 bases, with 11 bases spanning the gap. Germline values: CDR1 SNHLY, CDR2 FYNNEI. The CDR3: CASSENRGGETQYF. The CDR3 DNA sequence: TGTGCCAGCAGTGAAAACAGGGGGGGAGAGACCCAGTACTTC.

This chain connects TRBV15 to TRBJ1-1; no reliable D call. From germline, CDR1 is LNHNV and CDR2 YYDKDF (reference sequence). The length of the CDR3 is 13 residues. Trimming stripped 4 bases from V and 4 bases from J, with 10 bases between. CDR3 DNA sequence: TGTGCCACCAGCACCCGGCGCGGCACTGAAGCTTTCTTT. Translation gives CATSTRRGTEAFF. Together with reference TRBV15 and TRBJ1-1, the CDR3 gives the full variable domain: DAMVIQNPRYQVTQFGKPVTLSCSQTLNHNVMYWYQQKSSQAPKLLFHYYDKDFNNEADTPDNFQSRRPNTSFCFLDIRSPGLGDTAMYLCATSTRRGTEAFFGQGTRLTVV.

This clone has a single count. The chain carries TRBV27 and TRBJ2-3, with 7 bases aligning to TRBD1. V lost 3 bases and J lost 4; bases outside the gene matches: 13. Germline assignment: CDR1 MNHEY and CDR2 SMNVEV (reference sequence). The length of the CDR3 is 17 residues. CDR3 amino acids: CASSLGQKYKVADTQYF. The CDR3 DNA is TGTGCCAGCAGTTTGGGACAGAAGTACAAAGTGGCAGATACGCAGTATTTT.

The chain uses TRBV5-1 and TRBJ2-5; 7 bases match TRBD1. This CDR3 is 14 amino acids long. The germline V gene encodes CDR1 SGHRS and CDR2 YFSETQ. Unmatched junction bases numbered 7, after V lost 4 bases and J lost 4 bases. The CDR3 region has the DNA TGCGCCAGCAGCATGACAGGGATTCTAGAGACCCAGTACTTC. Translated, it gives CASSMTGILETQYF.

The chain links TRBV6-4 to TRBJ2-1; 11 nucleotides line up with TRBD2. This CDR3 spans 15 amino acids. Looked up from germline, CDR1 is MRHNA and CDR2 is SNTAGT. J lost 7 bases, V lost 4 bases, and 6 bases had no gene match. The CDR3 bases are TGTGCCAGCAGTGCCGCTAGCGGGGGGATGAATGAGCAGTTCTTC. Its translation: CASSAASGGMNEQFF.

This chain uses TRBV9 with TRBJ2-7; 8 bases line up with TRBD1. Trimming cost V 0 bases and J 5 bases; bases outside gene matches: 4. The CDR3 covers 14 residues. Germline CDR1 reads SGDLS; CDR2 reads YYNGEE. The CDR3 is CASSVGTGYNEQYF. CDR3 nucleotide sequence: TGTGCCAGCAGCGTAGGGACAGGGTACAACGAGCAGTACTTC.

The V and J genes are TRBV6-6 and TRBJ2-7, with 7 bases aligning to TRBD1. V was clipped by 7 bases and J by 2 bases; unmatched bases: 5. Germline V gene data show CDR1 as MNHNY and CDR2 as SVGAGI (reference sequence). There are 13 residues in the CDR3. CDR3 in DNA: TGTGCCAGCACGAAGACAGGGACCTACGAGCAGTACTTC. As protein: CASTKTGTYEQYF.

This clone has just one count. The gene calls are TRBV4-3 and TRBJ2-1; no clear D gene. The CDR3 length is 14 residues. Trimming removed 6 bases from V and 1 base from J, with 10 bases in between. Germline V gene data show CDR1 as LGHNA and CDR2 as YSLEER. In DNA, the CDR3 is TGCGCCAGCAGTCTAGGAGTATCCTACAATGAGCAGTTCTTC. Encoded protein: CASSLGVSYNEQFF.

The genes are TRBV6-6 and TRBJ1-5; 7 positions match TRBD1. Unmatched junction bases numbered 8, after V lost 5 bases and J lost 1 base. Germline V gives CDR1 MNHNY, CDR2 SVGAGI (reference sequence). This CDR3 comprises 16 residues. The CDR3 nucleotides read TGTGCCAGCAGTACCGACAGGGTTTCGAGCAATCAGCCCCAGCATTTT. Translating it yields CASSTDRVSSNQPQHF.

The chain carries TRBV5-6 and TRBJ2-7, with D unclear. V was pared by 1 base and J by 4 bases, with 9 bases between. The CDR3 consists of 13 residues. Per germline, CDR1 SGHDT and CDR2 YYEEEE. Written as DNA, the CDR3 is TGTGCCAGCAGCTTGTCAGTTGGTTACGAGCAGTACTTC. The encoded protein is CASSLSVGYEQYF.